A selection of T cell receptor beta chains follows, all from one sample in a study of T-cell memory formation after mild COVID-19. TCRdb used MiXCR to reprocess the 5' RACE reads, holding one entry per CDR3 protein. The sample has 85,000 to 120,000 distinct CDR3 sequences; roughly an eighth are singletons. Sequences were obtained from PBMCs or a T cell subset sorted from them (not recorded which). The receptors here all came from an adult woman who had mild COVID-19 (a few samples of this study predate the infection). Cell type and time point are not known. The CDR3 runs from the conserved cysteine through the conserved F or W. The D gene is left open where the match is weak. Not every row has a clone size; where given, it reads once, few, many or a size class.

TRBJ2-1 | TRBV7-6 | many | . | CASSPGPRSEQFF | TGTGCCAGCAGCCCCGGACCCCGGAGTGAGCAGTTCTTC
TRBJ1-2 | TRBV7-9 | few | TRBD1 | CASSPRTGLHGYTF | TGTGCCAGCAGCCCGAGGACAGGGCTCCATGGCTACACCTTC
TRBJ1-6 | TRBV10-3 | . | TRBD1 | CAISESQGANSPLHF | TGTGCCATCAGTGAGTCCCAGGGGGCAAATTCACCCCTCCACTTT
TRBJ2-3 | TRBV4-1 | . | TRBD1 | CASSQIPGQGTDTQYF | TGCGCCAGCAGCCAGATCCCGGGACAGGGCACAGATACGCAGTATTTT
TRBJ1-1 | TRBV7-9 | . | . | CASSLAIGGLAFF | TGTGCCAGCAGCTTAGCGATTGGGGGACTGGCTTTCTTT
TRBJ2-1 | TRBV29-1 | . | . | CSVVLGGRNEQFF | TGCAGCGTTGTACTAGGGGGGCGGAATGAGCAGTTCTTC
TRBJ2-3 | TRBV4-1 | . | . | CASSQGQRTSTDTQYF | TGCGCCAGCAGCCAAGGTCAGAGAACTAGCACAGATACGCAGTATTTT
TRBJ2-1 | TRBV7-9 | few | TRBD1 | CASSLNVGTGDEQFF | TGTGCCAGCAGCCTTAACGTCGGGACAGGGGATGAGCAGTTCTTC
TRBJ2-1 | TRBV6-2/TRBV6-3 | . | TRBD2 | CASRNAGSGTGQFF | TGTGCCAGCAGAAACGCTGGTAGCGGGACGGGGCAGTTCTTC
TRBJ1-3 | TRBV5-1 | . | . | CASSFGEGSSGNTIYF | TGCGCCAGCAGCTTCGGAGAAGGGAGCTCTGGAAACACCATATATTTT
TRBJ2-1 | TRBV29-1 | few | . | CSVGTTVEQFF | TGCAGCGTTGGGACCACGGTTGAGCAGTTCTTC
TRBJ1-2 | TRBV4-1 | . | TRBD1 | CASSPRTGHYGYTF | TGCGCCAGCAGCCCAAGGACAGGGCACTATGGCTACACCTTC
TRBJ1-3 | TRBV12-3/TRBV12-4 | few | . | CASSFGTAGNTIYF | TGTGCCAGCAGTTTTGGGACCGCCGGGAACACCATATATTTT
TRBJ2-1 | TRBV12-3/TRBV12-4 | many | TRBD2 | CASSPLGGYNEQFF | TGTGCCAGCAGTCCCCTGGGGGGGTACAATGAGCAGTTCTTC
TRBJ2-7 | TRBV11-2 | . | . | CASSISGTTYEQYF | TGTGCCAGCAGCATTAGCGGTACCACCTACGAGCAGTACTTC
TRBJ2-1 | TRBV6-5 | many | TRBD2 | CASSLAGGSSYNEQFF | TGTGCCAGCAGTCTAGCGGGAGGGAGCTCCTACAATGAGCAGTTCTTC
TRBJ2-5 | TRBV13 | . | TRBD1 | CASSARQGASETQYF | TGTGCCAGCAGCGCCAGACAGGGGGCGTCGGAGACCCAGTACTTC
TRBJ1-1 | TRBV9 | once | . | CASSVYVSTEAFF | TGTGCCAGCAGCGTATACGTAAGCACTGAAGCTTTCTTT
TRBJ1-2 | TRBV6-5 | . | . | CASNKPGAFDGYTF | TGTGCCAGCAACAAACCAGGGGCTTTCGATGGCTACACCTTC
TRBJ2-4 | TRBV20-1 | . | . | CSAPPGGLAKNIQYF | TGCAGTGCTCCACCCGGGGGACTAGCCAAAAACATTCAGTACTTC
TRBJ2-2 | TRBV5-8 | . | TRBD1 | CASSPTGAPGELFF | TGTGCCAGCAGCCCGACAGGGGCCCCCGGGGAGCTGTTTTTT
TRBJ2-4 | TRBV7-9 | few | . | CASSNGVAKNIQYF | TGTGCCAGCAGCAATGGGGTAGCCAAAAACATTCAGTACTTC
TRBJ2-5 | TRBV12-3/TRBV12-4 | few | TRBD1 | CASSPDRGIQTQYF | TGTGCCAGCAGTCCGGACAGGGGAATACAGACCCAGTACTTC
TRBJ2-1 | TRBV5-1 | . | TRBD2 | CASSLVTGLAVDEQFF | TGCGCCAGCAGCTTGGTGACGGGACTAGCCGTCGATGAGCAGTTCTTC
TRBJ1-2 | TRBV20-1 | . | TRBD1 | CSASTPTGSLPNGYTF | TGCAGTGCCTCAACTCCGACAGGGAGCCTACCCAATGGCTACACCTTC
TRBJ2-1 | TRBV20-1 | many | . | CSARSGNPPFF | TGCAGTGCTCGTTCAGGGAACCCCCCCTTCTTC
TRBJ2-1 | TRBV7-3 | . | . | CASSPILVGSYNEQFF | TGTGCCAGCAGCCCCATACTGGTGGGGTCCTACAATGAGCAGTTCTTC
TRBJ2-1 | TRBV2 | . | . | CASSAGARHIYNEQFF | TGTGCCAGCAGCGCAGGGGCGCGGCACATATACAATGAGCAGTTCTTC
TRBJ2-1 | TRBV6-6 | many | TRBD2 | CASSLTSGEPYNEQFF | TGTGCCAGCAGTTTGACTAGCGGTGAGCCCTACAATGAGCAGTTCTTC
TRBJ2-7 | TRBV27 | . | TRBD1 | CASSTNSDRDPYEQYF | TGTGCCAGCAGTACCAACTCCGACAGGGACCCCTACGAGCAGTACTTC
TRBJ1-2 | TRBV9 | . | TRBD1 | CASSATGHGYTF | TGTGCCAGCAGCGCGACAGGGCACGGCTACACCTTC
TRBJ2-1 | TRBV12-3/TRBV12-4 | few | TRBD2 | CASTLGVSSGSYNEQFF | TGTGCCAGCACCCTTGGAGTCTCTAGCGGGAGCTACAATGAGCAGTTCTTC
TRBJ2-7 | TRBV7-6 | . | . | CASSSNLQDHRTYEQYF | TGTGCCAGCAGTTCCAACCTGCAGGACCACCGGACCTACGAGCAGTACTTC
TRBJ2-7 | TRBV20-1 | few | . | CSARDQREKVYEQYF | TGCAGTGCTAGAGATCAACGGGAGAAAGTATACGAGCAGTACTTC
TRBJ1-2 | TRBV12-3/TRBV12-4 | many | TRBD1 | CASSFWTGDNYGYTF | TGTGCCAGCAGTTTTTGGACAGGGGACAACTATGGCTACACCTTC
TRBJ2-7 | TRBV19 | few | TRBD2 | CASSIVLAGTYEQYF | TGTGCCAGTAGTATCGTTCTAGCGGGAACCTACGAGCAGTACTTC
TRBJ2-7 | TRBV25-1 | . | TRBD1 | CASSADRVAEQYF | TGTGCCAGCAGCGCAGACAGGGTAGCCGAGCAGTACTTC
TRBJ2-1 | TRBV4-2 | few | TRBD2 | CASSQGDLAGVRNEQFF | TGTGCCAGCAGCCAAGGGGACCTAGCGGGGGTGAGGAATGAGCAGTTCTTC
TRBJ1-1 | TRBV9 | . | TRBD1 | CASSATTRQGLNTEAFF | TGTGCCAGCAGCGCGACGACAAGACAGGGGTTGAACACTGAAGCTTTCTTT
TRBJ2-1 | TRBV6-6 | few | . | CASGGASNEQFF | TGTGCCAGCGGAGGCGCCTCAAATGAGCAGTTCTTC
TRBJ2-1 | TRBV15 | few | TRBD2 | CATSRVLAGLYNEQFF | TGTGCCACCAGCAGAGTACTAGCGGGACTTTACAATGAGCAGTTCTTC
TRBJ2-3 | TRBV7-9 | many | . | CASSLPLGGSDTQYF | TGTGCCAGCAGCTTACCTTTGGGGGGTTCAGATACGCAGTATTTT
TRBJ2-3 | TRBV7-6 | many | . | CASSLLGDTQYF | TGTGCCAGCAGCCTCTTGGGAGATACGCAGTATTTT
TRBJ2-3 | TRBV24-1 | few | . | CATSDYPGTDTQYF | TGTGCCACCAGTGATTACCCAGGCACAGATACGCAGTATTTT
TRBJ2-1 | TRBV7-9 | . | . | CASSLVGVGPEDNEQFF | TGTGCCAGCAGCTTAGTGGGGGTGGGGCCAGAAGACAATGAGCAGTTCTTC
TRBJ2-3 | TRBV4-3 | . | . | CASSQEEWRERTGDLEDTQYF | TGCGCCAGCAGCCAAGAAGAGTGGCGTGAGAGGACGGGAGATCTGGAAGATACGCAGTATTTT
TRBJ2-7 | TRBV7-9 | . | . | CASSPPSGVYYEQYF | TGTGCCAGCAGCCCCCCATCAGGGGTTTACTACGAGCAGTACTTC
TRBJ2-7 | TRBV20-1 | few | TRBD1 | CSASRDRDLGYEQYF | TGCAGTGCTAGCCGGGACAGGGACTTAGGCTACGAGCAGTACTTC
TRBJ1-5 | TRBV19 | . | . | CASSISQGPQPQHF | TGTGCCAGTAGTATATCGCAGGGGCCTCAGCCCCAGCATTTT
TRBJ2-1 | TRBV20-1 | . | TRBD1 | CSAIGQVYNEQFF | TGCAGTGCCATCGGACAGGTGTACAATGAGCAGTTCTTC
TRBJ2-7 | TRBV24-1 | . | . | CATSDLREQYF | TGTGCCACCAGTGATTTACGTGAGCAGTACTTC
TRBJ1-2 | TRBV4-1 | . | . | CASSQEFGNRDGYTF | TGCGCCAGCAGCCAAGAGTTCGGAAACAGGGATGGCTACACCTTC
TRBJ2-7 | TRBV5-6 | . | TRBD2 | CASSLWTPSTLAGYEQYF | TGTGCCAGCAGCTTGTGGACCCCCTCGACCCTAGCGGGCTACGAGCAGTACTTC
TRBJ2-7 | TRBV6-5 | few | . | CASSSTYRAEQYF | TGTGCCAGCAGTTCAACCTACAGGGCCGAGCAGTACTTC
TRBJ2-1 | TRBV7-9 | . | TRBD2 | CASSYLAGPNNEQFF | TGTGCCAGCAGCTATCTAGCGGGCCCTAACAATGAGCAGTTCTTC
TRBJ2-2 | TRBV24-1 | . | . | CATSDAPYTWELFF | TGTGCCACCAGTGATGCGCCATACACCTGGGAGCTGTTTTTT
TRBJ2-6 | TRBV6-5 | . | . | CASRVYTGANVLTF | TGTGCCAGCAGGGTATATACTGGGGCCAACGTCCTGACTTTC